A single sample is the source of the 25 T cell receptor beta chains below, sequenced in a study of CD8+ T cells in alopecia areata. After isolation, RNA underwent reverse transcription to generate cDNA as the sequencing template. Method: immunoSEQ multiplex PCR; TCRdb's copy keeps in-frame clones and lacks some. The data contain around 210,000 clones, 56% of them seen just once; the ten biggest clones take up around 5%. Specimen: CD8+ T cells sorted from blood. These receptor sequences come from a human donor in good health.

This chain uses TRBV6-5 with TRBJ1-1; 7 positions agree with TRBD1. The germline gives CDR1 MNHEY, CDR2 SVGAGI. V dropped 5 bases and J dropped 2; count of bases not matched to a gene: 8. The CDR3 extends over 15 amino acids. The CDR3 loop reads CASSKGTVSNTEAFF. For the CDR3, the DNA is TGTGCCAGCAGTAAGGGGACAGTCTCAAACACTGAAGCTTTCTTT.

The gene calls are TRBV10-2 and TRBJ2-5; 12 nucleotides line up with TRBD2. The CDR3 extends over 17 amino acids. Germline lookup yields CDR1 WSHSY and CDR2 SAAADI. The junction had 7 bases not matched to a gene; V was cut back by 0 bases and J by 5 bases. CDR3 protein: CASSESSGLAGSETQYF. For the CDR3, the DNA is TGCGCCAGCAGTGAGTCGTCTGGACTAGCGGGGTCGGAGACCCAGTACTTC.

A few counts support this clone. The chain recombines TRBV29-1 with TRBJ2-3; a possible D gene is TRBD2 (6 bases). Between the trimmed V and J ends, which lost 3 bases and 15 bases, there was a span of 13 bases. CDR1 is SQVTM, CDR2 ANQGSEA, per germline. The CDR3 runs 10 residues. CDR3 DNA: TGCAGCGTTGACATCACCGGGACTTATTTT. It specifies CSVDITGTYF.

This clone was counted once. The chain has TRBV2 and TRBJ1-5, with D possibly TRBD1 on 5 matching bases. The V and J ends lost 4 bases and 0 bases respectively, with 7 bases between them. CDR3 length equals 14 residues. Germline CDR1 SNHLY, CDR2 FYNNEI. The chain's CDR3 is CASSGGGSNQPQHF. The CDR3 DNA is TGTGCCAGCAGTGGGGGGGGTAGCAATCAGCCCCAGCATTTT.

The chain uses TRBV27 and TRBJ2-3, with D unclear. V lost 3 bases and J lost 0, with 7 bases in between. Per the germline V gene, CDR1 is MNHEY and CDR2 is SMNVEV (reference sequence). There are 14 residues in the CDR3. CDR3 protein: CASSFGTSTDTQYF. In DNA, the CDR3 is TGTGCCAGCAGTTTTGGCACGAGCACAGATACGCAGTATTTT.

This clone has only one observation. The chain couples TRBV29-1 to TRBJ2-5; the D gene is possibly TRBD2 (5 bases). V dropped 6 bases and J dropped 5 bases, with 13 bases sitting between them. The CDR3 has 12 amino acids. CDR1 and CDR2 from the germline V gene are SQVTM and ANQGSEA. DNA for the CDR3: TGCAGCGTACCCCGGGATCCGGAGACCCAGTACTTC. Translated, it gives CSVPRDPETQYF.

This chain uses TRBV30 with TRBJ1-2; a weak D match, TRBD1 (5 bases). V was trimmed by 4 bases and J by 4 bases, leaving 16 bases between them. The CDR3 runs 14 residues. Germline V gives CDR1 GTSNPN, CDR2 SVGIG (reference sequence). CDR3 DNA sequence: TGTGCCTGGACGGTGACGGGGGGGATCTATGGCTACACCTTC. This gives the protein CAWTVTGGIYGYTF.

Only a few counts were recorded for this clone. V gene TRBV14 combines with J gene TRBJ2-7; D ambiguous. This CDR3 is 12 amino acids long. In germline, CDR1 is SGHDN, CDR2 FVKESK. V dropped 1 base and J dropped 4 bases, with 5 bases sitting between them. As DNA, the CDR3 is TGTGCCAGCAGCCAAGTAGGATACGAGCAGTACTTC. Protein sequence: CASSQVGYEQYF.

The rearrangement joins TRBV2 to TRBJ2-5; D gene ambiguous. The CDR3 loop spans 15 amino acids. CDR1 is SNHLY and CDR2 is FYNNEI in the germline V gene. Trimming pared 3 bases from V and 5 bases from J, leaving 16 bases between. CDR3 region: CASSDGLGQGETQYF. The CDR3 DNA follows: TGTGCCAGCAGTGACGGGCTGGGCCAAGGGGAGACCCAGTACTTC.

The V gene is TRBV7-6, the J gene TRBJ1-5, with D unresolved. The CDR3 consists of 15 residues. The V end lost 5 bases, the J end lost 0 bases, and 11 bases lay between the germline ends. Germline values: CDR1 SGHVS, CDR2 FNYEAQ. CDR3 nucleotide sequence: TGTGCCAGCAGCCCATGGGGTAGTAGCAATCAGCCCCAGCATTTT. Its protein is CASSPWGSSNQPQHF.

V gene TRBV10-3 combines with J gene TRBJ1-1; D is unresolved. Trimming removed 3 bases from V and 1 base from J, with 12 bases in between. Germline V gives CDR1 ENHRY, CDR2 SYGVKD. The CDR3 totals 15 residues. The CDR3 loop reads CAISESGQANTEAFF. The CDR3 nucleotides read TGTGCCATCAGTGAAAGTGGGCAGGCGAACACTGAAGCTTTCTTT.

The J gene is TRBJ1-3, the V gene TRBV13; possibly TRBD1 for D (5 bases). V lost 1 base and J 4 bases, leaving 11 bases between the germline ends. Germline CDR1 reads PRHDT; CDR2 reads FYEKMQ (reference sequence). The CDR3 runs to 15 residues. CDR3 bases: TGTGCCAGCAGCTTAGCACAGGTGGAGGGAAACACCATATATTTT. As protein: CASSLAQVEGNTIYF.

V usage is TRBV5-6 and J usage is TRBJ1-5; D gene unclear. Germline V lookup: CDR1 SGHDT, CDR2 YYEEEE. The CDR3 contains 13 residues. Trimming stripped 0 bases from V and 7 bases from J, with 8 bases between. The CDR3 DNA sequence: TGTGCCAGCAGCTTGGCCCCCGAACAGCCCCAGCATTTT. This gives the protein CASSLAPEQPQHF.

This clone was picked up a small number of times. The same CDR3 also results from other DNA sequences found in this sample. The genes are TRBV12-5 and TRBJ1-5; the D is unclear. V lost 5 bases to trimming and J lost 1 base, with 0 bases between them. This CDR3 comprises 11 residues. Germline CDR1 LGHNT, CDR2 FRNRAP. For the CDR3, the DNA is TGTGCTAGTGGTAGCAATCAGCCCCAGCATTTT. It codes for CASGSNQPQHF.

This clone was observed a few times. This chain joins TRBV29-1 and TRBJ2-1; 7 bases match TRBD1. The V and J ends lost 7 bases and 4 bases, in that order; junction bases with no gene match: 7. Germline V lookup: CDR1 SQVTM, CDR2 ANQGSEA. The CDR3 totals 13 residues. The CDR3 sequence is CSAHRGPYNEQFF. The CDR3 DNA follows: TGCAGCGCGCACAGGGGTCCATACAATGAGCAGTTCTTC.

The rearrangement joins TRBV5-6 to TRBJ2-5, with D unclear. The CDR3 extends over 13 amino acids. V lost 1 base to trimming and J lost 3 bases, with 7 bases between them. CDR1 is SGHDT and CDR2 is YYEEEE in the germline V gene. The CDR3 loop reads CASSLPLEETQYF. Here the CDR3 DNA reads TGTGCCAGCAGCTTGCCCCTAGAAGAGACCCAGTACTTC.

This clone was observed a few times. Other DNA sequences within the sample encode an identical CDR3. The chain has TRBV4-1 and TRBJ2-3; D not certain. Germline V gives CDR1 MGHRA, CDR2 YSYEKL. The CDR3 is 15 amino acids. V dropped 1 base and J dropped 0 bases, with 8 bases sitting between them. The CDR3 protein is CASSQVAGSTDTQYF. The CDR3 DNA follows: TGCGCCAGCAGCCAAGTGGCTGGGAGCACAGATACGCAGTATTTT.

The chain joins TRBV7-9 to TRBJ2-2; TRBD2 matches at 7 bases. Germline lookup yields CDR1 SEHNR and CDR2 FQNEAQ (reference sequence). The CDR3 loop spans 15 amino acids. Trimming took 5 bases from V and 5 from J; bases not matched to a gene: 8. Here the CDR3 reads CASSKQRGGTGELFF. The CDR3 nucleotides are TGTGCCAGCAGCAAACAGCGGGGAGGGACCGGGGAGCTGTTTTTT.

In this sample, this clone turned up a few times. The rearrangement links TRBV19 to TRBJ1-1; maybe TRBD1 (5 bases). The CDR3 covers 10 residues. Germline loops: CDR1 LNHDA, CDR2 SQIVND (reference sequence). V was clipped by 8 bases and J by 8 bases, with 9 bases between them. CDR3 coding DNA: TGTGCCAGTGATGGGGGGGAAGCTTTCTTT. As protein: CASDGGEAFF.

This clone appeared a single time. The CDR3 is CASSLAKETQYF. The CDR3 DNA reads as TGTGCCAGCAGCTTGGCCAAAGAGACCCAGTACTTC. This chain uses TRBV5-6 with TRBJ2-5; D gene unclear. Trimming took off 0 bases at V and 3 bases at J, with 3 bases between the two ends. CDR3 length: 12 amino acids. Germline CDR1 reads SGHDT; CDR2 reads YYEEEE.

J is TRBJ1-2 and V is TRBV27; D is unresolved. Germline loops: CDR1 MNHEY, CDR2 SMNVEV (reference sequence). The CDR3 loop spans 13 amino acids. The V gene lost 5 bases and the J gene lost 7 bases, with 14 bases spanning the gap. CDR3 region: CASSVGIGFGYTF. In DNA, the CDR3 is TGTGCCAGCAGTGTGGGGATAGGGTTTGGCTACACCTTC.

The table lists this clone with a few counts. This CDR3 reads CASSPLGTSKSSEQFF. The CDR3 DNA follows: TGTGCCAGCAGCCCTTTAGGGACTAGCAAATCGAGTGAGCAGTTCTTC. This rearrangement joins TRBV7-9 to TRBJ2-1; 9 positions agree with TRBD2. Germline values: CDR1 SEHNR, CDR2 FQNEAQ (reference sequence). The length of the CDR3 is 16 residues. Unmatched junction bases numbered 14, after V lost 5 bases and J lost 9 bases. The full variable domain, completed using reference TRBV7-9 and TRBJ2-1, is DTGVSQNPRHKITKRGQNVTFRCDPISEHNRLYWYRQTLGQGPEFLTYFQNEAQLEKSRLLSDRFSAERPKGSFSTLEIQRTEQGDSAMYLCASSPLGTSKSSEQFFGPGTRLTVL.

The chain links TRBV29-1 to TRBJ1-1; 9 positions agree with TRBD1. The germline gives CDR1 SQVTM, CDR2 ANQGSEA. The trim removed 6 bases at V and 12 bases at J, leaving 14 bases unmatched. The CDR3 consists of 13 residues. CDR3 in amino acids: CSVGTRQGGKTFF. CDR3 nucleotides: TGCAGCGTGGGAACTCGACAGGGGGGTAAGACTTTCTTT.

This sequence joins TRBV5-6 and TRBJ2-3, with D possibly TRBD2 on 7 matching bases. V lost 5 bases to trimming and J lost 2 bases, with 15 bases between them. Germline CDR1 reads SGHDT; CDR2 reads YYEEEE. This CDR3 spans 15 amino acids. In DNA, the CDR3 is TGTGCCAGCAGTTTTGGCGGGGGCCTCACAGATACGCAGTATTTT. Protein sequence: CASSFGGGLTDTQYF.

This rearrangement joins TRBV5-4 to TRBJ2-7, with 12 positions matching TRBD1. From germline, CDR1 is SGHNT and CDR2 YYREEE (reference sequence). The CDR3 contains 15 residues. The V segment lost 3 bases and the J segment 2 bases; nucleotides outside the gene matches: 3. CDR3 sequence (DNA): TGTGCCAGCAGCTCCGGGACAGGGGGCGCCTACGAGCAGTACTTC. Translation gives CASSSGTGGAYEQYF.